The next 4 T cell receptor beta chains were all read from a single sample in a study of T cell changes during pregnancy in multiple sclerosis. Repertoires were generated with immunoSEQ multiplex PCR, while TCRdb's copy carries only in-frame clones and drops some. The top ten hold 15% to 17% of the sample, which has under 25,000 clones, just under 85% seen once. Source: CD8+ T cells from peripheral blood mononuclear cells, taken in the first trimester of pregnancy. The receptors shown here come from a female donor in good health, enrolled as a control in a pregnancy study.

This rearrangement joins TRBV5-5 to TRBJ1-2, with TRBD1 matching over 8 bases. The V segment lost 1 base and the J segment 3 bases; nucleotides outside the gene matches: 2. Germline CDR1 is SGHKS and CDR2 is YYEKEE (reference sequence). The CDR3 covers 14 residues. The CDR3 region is CASSLTDRDYGYTF. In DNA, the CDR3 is TGTGCCAGCAGCTTGACGGACAGGGACTATGGCTACACCTTC.

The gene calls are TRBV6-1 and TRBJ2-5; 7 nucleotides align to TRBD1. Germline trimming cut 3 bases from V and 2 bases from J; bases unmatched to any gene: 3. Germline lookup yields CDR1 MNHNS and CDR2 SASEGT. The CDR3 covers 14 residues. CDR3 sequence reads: CASSEDRTQETQYF. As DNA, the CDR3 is TGTGCCAGCAGTGAGGACAGGACTCAAGAGACCCAGTACTTC.

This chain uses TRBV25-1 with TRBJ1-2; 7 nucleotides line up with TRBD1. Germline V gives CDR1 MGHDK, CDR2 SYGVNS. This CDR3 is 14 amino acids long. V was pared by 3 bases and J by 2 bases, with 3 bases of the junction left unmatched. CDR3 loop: CASSETGLNYGYTF. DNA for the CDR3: TGTGCCAGCAGTGAGACAGGGCTAAACTATGGCTACACCTTC.

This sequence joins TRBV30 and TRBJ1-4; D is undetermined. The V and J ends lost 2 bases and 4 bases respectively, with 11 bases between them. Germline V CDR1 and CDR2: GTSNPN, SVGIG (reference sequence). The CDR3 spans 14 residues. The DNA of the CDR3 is TGTGCCTGGAGTAGGACTTCCTATAATGAAAAACTGTTTTTT. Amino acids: CAWSRTSYNEKLFF. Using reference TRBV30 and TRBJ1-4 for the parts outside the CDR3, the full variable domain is SQTIHQWPATLVQPVGSPLSLECTVEGTSNPNLYWYRQAAGRGLQLLFYSVGIGQISSEVPQNLSASRPQDRQFILSSKKLLLSDSGFYLCAWSRTSYNEKLFFGSGTQLSVL.